This TCR beta chain was sequenced for a study of T-cell reconstitution after alpha-beta-depleted transplantation in children. Notes on the study in general: T-cell numbers and diversity one year post-transplant derived largely from freshly generated T cells. Approximately two months post-transplant, alpha-beta T cells reportedly originated from several hundred expanded graft clones.

CDR1 SEHNR and CDR2 FQNEAQ come from the germline V gene (reference sequence). CDR3 size: 17 residues. V dropped 5 bases and J dropped 0; count of bases not matched to a gene: 8. Notes on this clonotype: Its antigen is undetermined.

Molecular barcoding with unique molecular identifiers was used for the TCRbeta library. TCRdb ran MiXCR on the PCR reads and lists one entry per CDR3 protein. There are 200,000 to 250,000 distinct CDR3 sequences in the sample; roughly 8.1% occur only once, and 35% to 40% lies in the top ten. The J gene is TRBJ1-5, the V gene TRBV7-9, with 9 bases that match TRBD1. This TCR derives from a male patient between 2 and 15 years old who had a stem cell transplant for acute myeloid leukemia, so the T cells may come from the graft donor. The sample consisted of PBMCs, mostly from graft donor cells, taken 360 days after TCRalphabeta/CD19-depleted stem cell transplant. The CDR3 DNA is TGTGCCAGCAGCGCGGACAGGGGTAGTTATAGCAATCAGCCCCAGCATTTT. It is translated as CASSADRGSYSNQPQHF.